A single sample gave rise to the 18 T cell receptor beta chains below, sequenced in a study of beta chain features in type 1 diabetes. Study results and caveats: Shorter TCRB CDR3s, moderately but significantly so, marked every one of the four CD4+ subsets in Type 1 diabetes patients.

Expressed TCRB transcripts got sequenced, as all isolated RNA was reverse transcribed. Some clones are missing from TCRdb's copy, which holds only in-frame ones; the method was immunoSEQ multiplex PCR. The repertoire has about 170,000 clones, over 6% of them found once; the top ten carry roughly 0.5%. These receptors are not linked to any known antigen. The sample consisted of central memory CD4+ T cells from blood. Every receptor here comes from a man in his late teens or twenties with type 1 diabetes.

In this sample, this clone turned up many times. The V and J genes are TRBV23-1 and TRBJ1-6, with a tentative D call TRBD1 (6 bases). TRBV23-1 is an ORF for which the function is uncertain. Trimming cost V 4 bases and J 4 bases, with 20 bases left between them. There are 18 residues in the CDR3. This chain's CDR3 is CASSRLDRSGGYNSPLHF. The DNA of the CDR3 is TGCGCCAGCAGTCGATTAGACAGGAGTGGGGGATATAATTCACCCCTCCACTTT.

The chain has TRBV7-2 and TRBJ2-3, with D possibly TRBD2 on 5 matching bases. This CDR3 comprises 15 residues. V lost 5 bases, J lost 5 bases, and 17 bases lay in between. The germline V gene encodes CDR1 SGHTA and CDR2 FQGNSA. The CDR3 bases are TGTGCCAGCAGCCAAGTTGGGCTAGCAATAGATACGCAGTATTTT. This gives the protein CASSQVGLAIDTQYF.

With regard to this clone: The junction and the germline gene differ at one end; a read error may be behind it. V usage is TRBV6-5 and J usage is TRBJ1-1; D is unresolved. The CDR3 spans 12 residues. In germline, CDR1 is MNHEY, CDR2 SVGAGI. This chain's CDR3 is CAISAVNTEAFF. CDR3 in DNA: TGTGCCATCAGTGCAGTGAACACTGAAGCTTTCTTT.

This chain connects TRBV9 to TRBJ2-1; D is perhaps TRBD2 (6 bases). The germline V and J ends were trimmed by 6 bases and 9 bases, with 16 bases remaining between them. Germline lookup yields CDR1 SGDLS and CDR2 YYNGEE. The CDR3 sequence is 13 residues long. The CDR3 sequence is CASKRLANGEQFF. The DNA for the CDR3 is TGTGCCAGCAAGAGGCTAGCGAACGGTGAGCAGTTCTTC.

The rearrangement links TRBV7-9 to TRBJ2-3; D is ambiguous. This CDR3 contains 14 residues. CDR1 and CDR2 (germline): SEHNR, FQNEAQ (reference sequence). The ends were cut back, 1 base at V and 5 bases at J, with 10 bases in the middle. CDR3 sequence: CASSLVVVRDTQYF. DNA for the CDR3: TGTGCCAGCAGCTTAGTCGTAGTGCGAGATACGCAGTATTTT.

The rearrangement uses TRBV9 and TRBJ2-5; no clear D gene. The V end was cut by 2 bases, the J end by 1 base, with 9 bases between. The CDR3 extends over 14 amino acids. CDR1 and CDR2 (germline): SGDLS, YYNGEE. The DNA for the CDR3 is TGTGCCAGCAGCGTTGGTAACAGCCAAGAGACCCAGTACTTC. Its translation: CASSVGNSQETQYF.

The chain couples TRBV30 to TRBJ1-2; D unresolved. The CDR3 contains 11 residues. V was cut by 2 bases and J by 8 bases, with 9 bases left in between. The germline gives CDR1 GTSNPN, CDR2 SVGIG (reference sequence). The CDR3 nucleotides are TGTGCCTGGAGTCCCCTGGGCGGCTACACCTTC. It specifies CAWSPLGGYTF.

This sequence joins TRBV7-2 and TRBJ1-5, with unresolved D. Trimming took off 2 bases at V and 1 base at J, with 12 bases between the two ends. The CDR3 runs 16 residues. The germline gives CDR1 SGHTA, CDR2 FQGNSA. The CDR3 coding sequence is TGTGCCAGCAGCTTATATGGGAGGATAAGCAATCAGCCCCAGCATTTT. Translated, it gives CASSLYGRISNQPQHF.

The genes are TRBV9 and TRBJ2-7, with 9 bases identical to TRBD1. V shed 3 bases and J 3 bases; nucleotides not matched to a gene: 4. This CDR3 comprises 14 residues. CDR1 is SGDLS and CDR2 is YYNGEE in the germline V gene. The CDR3 nucleotides read TGTGCCAGCAGCGCTGGACAGGGGATCTACGAGCAGTACTTC. Translating gives CASSAGQGIYEQYF.

The chain has TRBV7-2 and TRBJ2-7, with D unclear. The V gene lost 3 bases and the J gene lost 1 base, with 7 bases spanning the gap. Germline CDR1 and CDR2: SGHTA and FQGNSA. CDR3 length: 13 residues. The CDR3 protein is CASSFLGSYEQYF. In DNA, the CDR3 is TGTGCCAGCAGCTTCCTCGGTTCCTACGAGCAGTACTTC.

The V and J genes are TRBV2 and TRBJ2-5, with D tentatively TRBD2 (5 bases). This CDR3 contains 14 residues. The V gene lost 7 bases and the J gene lost 4 bases, with 16 bases spanning the gap. Germline V lookup: CDR1 SNHLY, CDR2 FYNNEI. The CDR3 reads CASNRDPPGETQYF. The CDR3 bases are TGTGCCAGCAACCGGGATCCCCCGGGAGAGACCCAGTACTTC.

A few counts support this clone. The V and J genes are TRBV28 and TRBJ1-4; D unresolved. V lost 3 bases to trimming and J lost 13 bases, with 12 bases between them. The CDR3 extends over 12 amino acids. Germline assignment: CDR1 MDHEN and CDR2 SYDVKM. CDR3 nucleotides: TGTGCCAGCAGTTTTTCCCTTGAGAGACTGTTTTTT. This encodes CASSFSLERLFF.

Here the CDR3 reads CASTLDRANGYTF. CDR3 sequence (DNA): TGTGCCAGCACCCTAGACAGGGCTAACGGCTACACCTTC. This chain links TRBV9 with TRBJ1-2, with TRBD1 matching over 7 bases. The CDR3 runs 13 residues. CDR1 and CDR2 (germline): SGDLS, YYNGEE. V shed 6 bases and J 8 bases; nucleotides not matched to a gene: 10.

This clone was counted between two and nine times. The gene calls are TRBV7-8 and TRBJ1-5; D gene unclear. The ends were cut back, 4 bases at V and 2 bases at J, with 9 bases in the middle. The V gene's germline CDR1 is SGHVS and CDR2 FQNEAQ. The CDR3 loop spans 14 amino acids. The CDR3 DNA reads TGTGCCAGCAGCTCCGACGGGGGCAATCAGCCCCAGCATTTT. Protein product: CASSSDGGNQPQHF.

The chain has TRBV5-1 and TRBJ1-5, with D possibly TRBD1 on 6 matching bases. The CDR3 loop spans 14 amino acids. Between the trimmed V and J ends, which lost 1 base and 3 bases, there was a span of 8 bases. Germline CDR1 and CDR2: SGHRS and YFSETQ. The CDR3 DNA sequence: TGCGCCAGCAGCTTGCAGGGGCCCAATCAGCCCCAGCATTTT. The encoded protein is CASSLQGPNQPQHF.

As to this clone: One end of the junction is discordant with germline, which a read error may explain. The chain recombines TRBV28 with TRBJ1-3; D perhaps matches TRBD1 (5 bases). CDR3 length equals 14 residues. CDR1 and CDR2 from the germline V gene are MDHEN and SYDVKM. The CDR3 nucleotides are TGTGCCAGCAGTTCCCCGGGGACTGGTAACACCATATATTTT. As protein: CASSSPGTGNTIYF.

The chain couples TRBV5-6 to TRBJ2-1; TRBD2 is a possible D gene (6 bases). V lost 2 bases and J lost 7, with 13 bases in between. The length of the CDR3 is 14 residues. Germline V gene lookup returns CDR1 SGHDT and CDR2 YYEEEE. In nucleotides, the CDR3 is TGTGCCAGCAGCTTACAAGGGGCGGGGAATGAGCAGTTCTTC. Translating it yields CASSLQGAGNEQFF.

The chain combines TRBV30 with TRBJ2-3; the D gene is possibly TRBD1 (6 bases). Germline CDR1 and CDR2: GTSNPN and SVGIG (reference sequence). Trimming cost V 6 bases and J 1 base, with 14 bases left between them. The CDR3 has 14 residues. CDR3 residues: CACPQGSRTDTQYF. Here the CDR3 DNA reads TGTGCCTGTCCTCAGGGGTCCCGCACAGATACGCAGTATTTT.